This TCR beta chain was observed in a study of OX40 agonist ivuxolimab in advanced cancers. Study at large: As their treatment, patients were administered ivuxolimab, an agonistic anti-OX40 (CD134) antibody. Earlier anti-PD-1, anti-PD-L1 or anti-CTLA-4 therapy was permitted; roughly 42% had received some. General study points: With doses of 0.1 to 3.0 mg/kg, CD4+ and CD8+ blood T cells had undergone clonal expansion by week 6. Those patients achieving a partial response at 0.1-3.0 mg/kg showed among the lowest clonal expansion.

Some clones are missing from TCRdb's copy, which holds only in-frame ones; the method was immunoSEQ multiplex PCR. The table includes tens of thousands of clones, roughly four fifths detected once. CDR1 and CDR2 from the germline V gene are SGHVS and FQNEAQ. The CDR3 contains 15 residues. Trimming took 5 bases from V and 5 from J, leaving 18 bases between them. Remarks on this clone: The antigen remains undetermined.

This sequence was found in an adult with an advanced solid tumor such as melanoma, head and neck, liver or kidney cancer. The chain recombines TRBV7-8 with TRBJ1-2; perhaps TRBD1 as D (6 bases). The sequenced sample was CD4+ or CD8+ T cells sorted from blood, obtained in a trial of the OX40 agonist ivuxolimab. The CDR3 region is CASSRGGRGEYGYTF. The CDR3 bases are TGTGCCAGCAGCCGGGGGGGGCGAGGGGAATATGGCTACACCTTC.